This T cell receptor beta chain derives from a study of shared clonotypes between healthy human individuals. Study-wide background: Researchers assigned three CD4 naive, three CD4 memory, two CD8 naive and one CD8 memory plate to each donor.

Worth noting for this clone: What it binds is unknown.

Germline CDR1 MDHEN, CDR2 SYDVKM. This CDR3 has 14 residues. Losses at the gene ends were 7 bases for V and 3 bases for J; bases not matched to a gene: 8. The assay was immunoSEQ multiplex PCR, and TCRdb's table has in-frame clones only and misses some. Of hundreds of thousands of clones in the sample, 90% to 97% were seen once. Study-wide results and caveats: As a rule, naive subsets had a larger estimated richness than memory subsets. Sampling involved blood alone; tissue repertoires likely differ. An anticipated effect of sequencing depth on clonotype sharing among donors was recognized.

In the naive CD8 group, cells lacked CD45RO and were positively selected for CCR7, so terminally differentiated effector memory CD45RA+ cells were left out. Sample: naive CD8+ T cells sorted from blood. The receptor comes from a man aged 30 to 39 in good health. The chain employs TRBV28 and TRBJ2-7; 8 bases are a match to TRBD1. The CDR3 bases are TGTGCCAGCACTTTCGACAGGGGCGGCTACGAGCAGTACTTC. It codes for CASTFDRGGYEQYF. The variable domain in full, with the rest retrieved from reference TRBV28 and TRBJ2-7, is DVKVTQSSRYLVKRTGEKVFLECVQDMDHENMFWYRQDPGLGLRLIYFSYDVKMKEKGDIPEGYSVSREKKERFSLILESASTNQTSMYLCASTFDRGGYEQYFGPGTRLTVT.